This T cell receptor (beta chain) was profiled in a study of OX40 agonist ivuxolimab in advanced cancers. Study findings and constraints: Mean expanded clone counts were higher in CD8+ than CD4+ T cells. Clonal expansion by week 6 occurred in CD4+ and CD8+ blood T cells (at 0.1 to 3.0 mg/kg).

The repertoire was sequenced with immunoSEQ multiplex PCR; TCRdb's copy has only in-frame clones and lacks some. The repertoire holds around 50,000 clones, with roughly nine tenths as singletons. With regard to this clone: Its specificity is unknown.

The CDR3 sequence is 14 residues long. J gave up 3 bases and V 5 bases, and 6 bases lay outside the gene matches. Looked up from germline, CDR1 is MNHEY and CDR2 is SMNVEV (reference sequence). The chain has TRBV27 and TRBJ2-7; 8 bases map to TRBD1. Here the sequenced sample was CD4+ or CD8+ T cells sorted from blood, taken in a trial of the OX40 agonist ivuxolimab. The sequence derives from an adult with an advanced solid tumor such as melanoma, head and neck, liver or kidney cancer. The CDR3 spells CASSPGTGGYEQYF. CDR3 sequence (DNA): TGTGCCAGCAGTCCCGGGACAGGAGGCTACGAGCAGTACTTC.